The subject of this entry is one TCR beta chain. The sample belongs to a study of blood T cell repertoires in COVID-19. In the study overall: Samples representing acute and convalescent COVID-19 were sourced from the United States, Italy and Spain. From T cells, B-cell-depleted T cells, or PBMCs came the material, which was cDNA or gDNA.

Authors' processing steps: Amplification of reference gene primers was used by the study to estimate nucleated cell counts. Only in-frame clones appear in the TCRdb table, and some are missing; sequencing was by immunoSEQ multiplex PCR. The V and J calls and clone size were taken over from that table, and D and trimming were inferred from the DNA. The data show about 110,000 clones, about two thirds seen once. The CDR3 sequence is 12 residues long. Trimming took off 6 bases at V and 4 bases at J, with 12 bases between the two ends. Germline CDR1 and CDR2: SQVTM and ANQGSEA. This receptor was identified in a human donor with acute or convalescent COVID-19. The donor label of this sample is uncertain. The chain joins TRBV29-1 to TRBJ2-5; D might be TRBD2 (6 bases). The sequencing input was peripheral blood. The CDR3 sequence is CSVGWGGETQYF. The DNA of the CDR3 is TGCAGCGTCGGATGGGGAGGAGAGACCCAGTACTTC. Using reference TRBV29-1 and TRBJ2-5 for the parts outside the CDR3, the full variable domain is SAVISQKPSRDICQRGTSLTIQCQVDSQVTMMFWYRQQPGQSLTLIATANQGSEATYESGFVIDKFPISRPNLTFSTLTVSNMSPEDSSIYLCSVGWGGETQYFGPGTRLLVL.